Given below is one TCR beta chain in context. This clonotype showed up just a few times. Which antigen it targets is not known. Within one base of it there is no much larger clone, and no base qualities were kept. Hyperthyroidism patients were newly diagnosed, had a disease duration of under 2 months, and were aged 18 to 65 years. The study excluded patients with uncontrolled infections, other autoimmune diseases, pregnancy or lactation. Diagnoses were based on clinical symptoms, serum thyroxine and TRAb, thyroid ultrasound and orbital computed tomography. Blood from progressor patients was collected at the time of first diagnosis with hyperthyroidism, before any ophthalmopathy symptoms had appeared. Ficoll-Paque density gradient centrifugation was used to isolate PBMCs from 8.5 to 10 ml of fresh peripheral blood. Patients classed as progressors first received a Graves' hyperthyroidism diagnosis and then went on to develop ophthalmopathy during follow-up. Total RNA was extracted with Trizol reagent, and quality was checked on an Agilent 2100 Bioanalyzer.

This entry is derived from a study of T cells in Graves' hyperthyroidism and ophthalmopathy (dated by TCRdb to between 2018 and 2021). Broadly, across the study: Peripheral blood samples were taken at initial diagnosis, before any treatment was given. The paper reports TCR Vbeta CDR3 sequencing of some 140 peripheral blood samples: 40 or so ophthalmopathy, fewer than 80 hyperthyroidism and around 17 progressor patients. Prospective prediction of ophthalmopathy was tested in an independent validation cohort consisting of under 20 hyperthyroidism patients and over 15 patients who later progressed to ophthalmopathy. Following sampling, methimazole starting at 30 mg daily was given to hyperthyroidism patients, and high-dose intravenous methylprednisolone was given to ophthalmopathy patients. Thyroid tissue and blood T-cell repertoires from about six Graves' hyperthyroidism patients were also compared in the study. For training and testing, the 100 patients in the discovery cohort were randomly divided in a 7:3 ratio. A discovery cohort of roughly 100 patients, about 44 with Graves' ophthalmopathy and fewer than 65 with stable Graves' hyperthyroidism, was used to find distinguishing TCR V-J signatures. The full study reports these points: Ophthalmopathy was separated from stable hyperthyroidism by a 13 V-J signature model, with 85% to 90% sensitivity and about 81% specificity obtained in cross-validation and 80%/75% obtained in testing. During validation, the model predicted progression to ophthalmopathy a median of approximately 7 months ahead of onset, with around 71% sensitivity and 72.22% specificity. Sample size was not statistically predetermined, and blinding of investigators to group allocation was not performed. Most expanded thyroid clonotypes (frequency above 0.001) were also detected in blood, a finding suggesting that blood repertoires may reflect thyroid immune responses.

V loses 3 bases at its end and J loses 4 bases; junction bases beyond the gene matches: 5. The CDR1 and CDR2 encoded by the germline V gene are MGHRA and YSYEKL. Counted from cysteine to phenylalanine, this CDR3 has 14 amino acids. Left in the record is the CDR3 DNA by itself, 42 bases read in frame from the first base. TCR beta CDR3 regions were amplified from RNA transcripts. The TCR CDR3 was subjected to a first round of RT-PCR using the HTBI primer set and the Qiagen OneStep RT-PCR kit. Libraries were constructed in a second round of multiplex PCR, after which size selection and purification were performed. The libraries were sequenced on an Illumina HiSeq2000 using paired-end 100 bp reads. As for the authors' bioinformatics: Raw data were processed with SOAPnuke, discarding reads with adapters, uncalled bases, mean Phred below 15, or no exact constant-primer or identifier match. COPE v1.2.5 was used to merge high-quality paired reads, and clonotypes were defined as unique nucleotide sequences. Clonotypes were aligned to IMGT TRBV, TRBD and TRBJ reference segments using MiTCR v1.1. The analysis included only V-J combinations with a frequency above 0.0001, which together covered approximately 99% of the repertoires. A TCS score was defined as the ratio of F50 (clonal expansion) to E x V (chaos), with BLOSUM62-based TCRdist applied between CDR3 peptides within each V-J. Welch's t-statistics and random forest reduced some 510 V-J features to 13, which were used in a naive Bayes classifier (R e1071). In TCRdb, the public reads were trimmed at Q25 with fastp and aligned with MiXCR, with productive beta chains retained. Entries that share a CDR3 protein sequence are merged under the most common genes and DNA. The authors' filters were not applied to this entry. The table for this sample lists 140,000 or so distinct CDR3 sequences; approximately 24% of them were counted only once. The ten largest clones add up to about two thirds of the sample.

Sequenced sample: blood. The chain is made from TRBV4-1 and TRBJ1-2; 7 central nucleotides agree with TRBD1. The origin of this receptor is a woman in her fifties or sixties with Graves' hyperthyroidism that later progressed to Graves' ophthalmopathy. The DNA sequence reads TGCGCCAGCAGCCACCCCGGGACAGTCTATGGCTACACCTTC. Its coded protein is CASSHPGTVYGYTF.